Listed here are 3 T cell receptor beta chains from one sample, sequenced in a study of long-term antiretroviral therapy in people with HIV. Runs used v3.0 of the immunoSEQ assay and were done at survey level. The method was immunoSEQ multiplex PCR; TCRdb's version includes in-frame clones alone and lacks a portion of them. This table has about 5,600 clones, roughly 78% appearing once. This specimen was unsorted PBMCs, taken 1.8 years before starting antiretroviral therapy. Receptors were obtained from a man aged 35-49 years with HIV.

Sample share makes this clone large. The V and J genes are TRBV5-4 and TRBJ2-7, with a weak D call TRBD2 (5 bases). CDR1 and CDR2 from the germline V gene are SGHNT and YYREEE (reference sequence). V was cut by 1 base and J by 7 bases, with 6 bases left in between. This CDR3 is 11 amino acids long. CDR3 protein: CASSLTGEQYF. CDR3 in DNA: TGTGCCAGCAGCTTGACGGGGGAGCAGTACTTC. The complete variable domain, with remaining parts taken from reference TRBV5-4 and TRBJ2-7, reads ETGVTQSPTHLIKTRGQQVTLRCSSQSGHNTVSWYQQALGQGPQFIFQYYREEENGRGNFPPRFSGLQFPNYSSELNVNALELDDSALYLCASSLTGEQYFGPGTRLTVT.

The genes are TRBV19 and TRBJ1-5; 9 nucleotides agree with TRBD1. V shed 3 bases and J 10 bases; nucleotides not matched to a gene: 7. CDR1 and CDR2 from the germline V gene are LNHDA and SQIVND (reference sequence). The CDR3 has 14 residues. CDR3 amino acids: CASSIGTGIYPQHF. DNA of the CDR3: TGTGCCAGTAGTATCGGGACAGGGATATATCCCCAGCATTTT.

The chain recombines TRBV4-2 with TRBJ2-1; D is undetermined. The CDR3 runs 15 residues. V was trimmed by 0 bases and J by 5 bases, leaving 11 bases between them. CDR1 LGHNA and CDR2 YNFKEQ come from the germline V gene. CDR3 protein: CASSQDSRTNNEQFF. CDR3 coding DNA: TGTGCCAGCAGCCAAGATTCCCGGACCAACAATGAGCAGTTCTTC.